This entry concerns a single T cell receptor (beta chain). This CDR3 fails to terminate in the conserved phenylalanine or tryptophan, so it likely reflects a read error. The sample belongs to a study of regulatory T cells in long-lasting Graves disease. Noted time point: persistent/refractory GD, antithyroid drugs over 5 years with positive TRAb. There was RNA extracted from PBMCs, and the TCR library was made from it. Through Arm-PCR of CDR3 regions and iRepertoire HTBI primers, TCR beta libraries were built. TCRdb independently ran MiXCR on the multiplex PCR reads; one entry per CDR3 protein. The table shows hundreds of thousands of distinct CDR3 sequences, with 21% occurring only once. The specimen was peripheral blood mononuclear cells (PBMCs), collected when the disease was refractory, from a patient treated with antithyroid drugs. The TCR originated in a female donor with Graves disease.

CDR3 loop: CASSSDEYEAFS. The CDR3 nucleotides read TGTGCCAGCAGCTCCGATGAGTATGAAGCTTTCTCT. This chain connects TRBV7-2 to TRBJ1-1; D unclear. V was trimmed by 4 bases and J by 7 bases, leaving 10 bases between them. This CDR3 region has 12 residues. Germline-derived CDR1 and CDR2 are SGHTA and FQGNSA.